Sequencing of this T cell receptor (beta chain) was carried out in a study of shared clonotypes between healthy human individuals. Study results and caveats: Lower generation probabilities were found for non-shared clonotypes than for those shared by all four donors. Rarefaction showed that sequencing of sorted subsets was incomplete (despite large depth).

Participating donors were healthy, HIV-negative adults free of recent acute infections or vaccinations. The authors distributed each subset's genomic DNA evenly over several immunoSEQ plates. Profiling relied on immunoSEQ multiplex PCR, and the TCRdb table lists in-frame clones only, not all of them. The sample yields hundreds of thousands of clones, 90% to 96% seen once. CDR1 and CDR2 (germline): SGHRS, YFSETQ. Trimming cost V 1 base and J 6 bases, with 13 bases left between them. This CDR3 has 15 residues. This clone has a single count. Its antigen is still unknown. This clonotype was obtained from a woman in her 30s in good health. V usage is TRBV5-1 and J usage is TRBJ2-2; D is unclear. The sequenced material came from naive CD4+ T cells sorted from blood. Subset meaning: CD45RA+ positively selected. CDR3 bases: TGCGCCAGCAGCTTGCTACAGACTTCGGCCGGGGAGCTGTTTTTT. This translates into CASSLLQTSAGELFF.